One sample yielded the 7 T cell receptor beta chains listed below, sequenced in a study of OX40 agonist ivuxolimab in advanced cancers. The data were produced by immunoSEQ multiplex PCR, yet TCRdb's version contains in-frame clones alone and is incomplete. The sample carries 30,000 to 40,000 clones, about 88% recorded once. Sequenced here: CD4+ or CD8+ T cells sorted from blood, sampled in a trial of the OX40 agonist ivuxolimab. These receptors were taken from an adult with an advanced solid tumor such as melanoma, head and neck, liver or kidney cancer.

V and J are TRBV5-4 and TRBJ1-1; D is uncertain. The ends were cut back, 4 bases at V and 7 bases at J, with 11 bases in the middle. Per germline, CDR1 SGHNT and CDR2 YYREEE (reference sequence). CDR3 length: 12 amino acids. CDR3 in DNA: TGTGCCAGCAGCGACGGGTCGCTTGAAGCTTTCTTT. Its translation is CASSDGSLEAFF.

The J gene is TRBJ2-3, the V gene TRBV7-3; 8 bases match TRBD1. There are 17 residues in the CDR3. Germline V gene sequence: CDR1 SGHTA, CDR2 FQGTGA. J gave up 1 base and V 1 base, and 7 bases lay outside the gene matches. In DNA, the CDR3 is TGTGCCAGCAGCTTAATCAGGGGGCGAGAGGGCACAGATACGCAGTATTTT. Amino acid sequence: CASSLIRGREGTDTQYF.

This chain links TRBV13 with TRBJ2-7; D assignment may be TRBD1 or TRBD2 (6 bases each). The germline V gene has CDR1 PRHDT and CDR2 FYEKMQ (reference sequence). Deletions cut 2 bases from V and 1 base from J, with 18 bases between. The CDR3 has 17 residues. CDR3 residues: CASSLFGGGQESYEQYF. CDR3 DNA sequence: TGTGCCAGCAGCTTATTCGGAGGGGGGCAGGAGTCCTACGAGCAGTACTTC.

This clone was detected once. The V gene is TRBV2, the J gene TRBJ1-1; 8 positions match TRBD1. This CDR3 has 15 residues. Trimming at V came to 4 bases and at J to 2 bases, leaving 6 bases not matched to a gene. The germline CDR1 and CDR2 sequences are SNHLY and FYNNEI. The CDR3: CASSGGDRINTEAFF. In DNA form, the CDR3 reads TGTGCCAGCAGTGGGGGGGACAGGATAAACACTGAAGCTTTCTTT.

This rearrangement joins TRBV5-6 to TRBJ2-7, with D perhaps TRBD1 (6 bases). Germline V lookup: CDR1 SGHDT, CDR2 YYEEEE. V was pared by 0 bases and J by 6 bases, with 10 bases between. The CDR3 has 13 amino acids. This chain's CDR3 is CASSLEGVIEQYF. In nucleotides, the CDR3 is TGTGCCAGCAGCTTGGAGGGGGTAATCGAGCAGTACTTC.

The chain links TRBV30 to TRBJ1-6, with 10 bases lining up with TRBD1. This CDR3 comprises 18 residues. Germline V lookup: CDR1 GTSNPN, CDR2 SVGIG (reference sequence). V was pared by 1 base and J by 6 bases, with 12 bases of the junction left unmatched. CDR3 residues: CAWSASNPGQGCNSPLHF. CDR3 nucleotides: TGTGCCTGGAGTGCTTCCAATCCGGGACAGGGGTGTAATTCACCCCTCCACTTT.

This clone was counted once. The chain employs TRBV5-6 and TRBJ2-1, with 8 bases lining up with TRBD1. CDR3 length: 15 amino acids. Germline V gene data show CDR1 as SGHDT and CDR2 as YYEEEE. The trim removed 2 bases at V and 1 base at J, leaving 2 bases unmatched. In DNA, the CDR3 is TGTGCCAGCAGCTTTGGACAGGGTTCCTACAATGAGCAGTTCTTC. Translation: CASSFGQGSYNEQFF.